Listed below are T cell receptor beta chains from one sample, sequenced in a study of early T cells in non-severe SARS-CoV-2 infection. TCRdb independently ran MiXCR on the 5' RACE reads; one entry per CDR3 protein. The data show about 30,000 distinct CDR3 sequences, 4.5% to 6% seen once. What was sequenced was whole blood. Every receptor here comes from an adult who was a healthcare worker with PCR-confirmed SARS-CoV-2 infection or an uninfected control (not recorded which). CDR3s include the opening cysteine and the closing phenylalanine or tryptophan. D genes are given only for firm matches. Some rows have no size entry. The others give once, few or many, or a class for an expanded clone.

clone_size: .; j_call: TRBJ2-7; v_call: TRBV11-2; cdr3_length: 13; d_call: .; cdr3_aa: CASSLSREYEQYF; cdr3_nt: TGTGCCAGCAGCTTAAGCAGGGAATACGAGCAGTACTTC
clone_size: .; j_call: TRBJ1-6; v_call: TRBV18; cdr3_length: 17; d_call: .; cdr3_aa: CASSPFAPGARNSPLHF; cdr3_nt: TGTGCCAGCTCACCATTTGCCCCGGGGGCACGGAATTCACCCCTCCACTTT
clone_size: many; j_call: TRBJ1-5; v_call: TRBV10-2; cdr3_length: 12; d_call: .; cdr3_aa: CASSEGNQPQHF; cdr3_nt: TGCGCCAGCAGTGAGGGAAATCAGCCCCAGCATTTT
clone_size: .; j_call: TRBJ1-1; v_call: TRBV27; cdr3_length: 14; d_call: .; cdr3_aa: CASSLGWGTTEAFF; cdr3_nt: TGTGCCAGCAGTTTAGGATGGGGGACCACTGAAGCTTTCTTT
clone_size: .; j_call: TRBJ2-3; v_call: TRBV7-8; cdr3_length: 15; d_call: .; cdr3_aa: CASSSNRISTDTQYF; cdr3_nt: TGTGCCAGCAGCTCCAACAGGATAAGCACAGATACGCAGTATTTT
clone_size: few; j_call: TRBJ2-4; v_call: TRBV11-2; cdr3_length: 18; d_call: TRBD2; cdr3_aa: CASSPWTSGGWAKNIQYF; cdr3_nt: TGTGCCAGCAGCCCCTGGACTAGCGGGGGGTGGGCCAAAAACATTCAGTACTTC
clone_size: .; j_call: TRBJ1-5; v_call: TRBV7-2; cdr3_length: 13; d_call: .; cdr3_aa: CASSFSREQPQHF; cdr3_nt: TGTGCCAGCAGCTTCTCCAGGGAACAGCCCCAGCATTTT
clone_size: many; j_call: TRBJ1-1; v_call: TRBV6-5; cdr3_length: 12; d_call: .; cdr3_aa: CASGRGGTEAFF; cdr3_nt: TGTGCCAGCGGGAGGGGAGGAACTGAAGCTTTCTTT
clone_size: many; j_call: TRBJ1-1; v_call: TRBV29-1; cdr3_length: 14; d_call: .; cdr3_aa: CTAGAMTGSTEAFF; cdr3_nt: TGCACCGCGGGGGCGATGACAGGCTCCACTGAAGCTTTCTTT
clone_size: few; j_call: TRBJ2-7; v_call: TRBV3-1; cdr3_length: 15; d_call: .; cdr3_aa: CASSPSRTVSYEQYF; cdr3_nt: TGTGCCAGCAGCCCCTCTAGGACAGTCTCCTACGAGCAGTACTTC
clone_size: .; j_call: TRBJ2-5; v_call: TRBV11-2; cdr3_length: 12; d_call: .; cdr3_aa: CASSSSRETQYF; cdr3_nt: TGTGCCAGCAGCTCGTCGAGGGAGACCCAGTACTTC
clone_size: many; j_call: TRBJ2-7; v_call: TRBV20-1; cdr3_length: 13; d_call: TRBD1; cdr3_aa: CSARNRGRDEQYF; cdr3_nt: TGCAGTGCTAGGAACAGGGGTCGGGACGAGCAGTACTTC
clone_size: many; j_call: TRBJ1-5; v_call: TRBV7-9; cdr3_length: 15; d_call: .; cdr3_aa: CASSSAPGGNQPQHF; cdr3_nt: TGTGCCAGCAGCTCCGCCCCAGGGGGCAATCAGCCCCAGCATTTT
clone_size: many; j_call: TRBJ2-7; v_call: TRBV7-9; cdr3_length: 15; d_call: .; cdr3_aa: CASSPTGTGPHEQYF; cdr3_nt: TGTGCCAGCAGCCCAACCGGGACTGGCCCCCACGAGCAGTACTTC
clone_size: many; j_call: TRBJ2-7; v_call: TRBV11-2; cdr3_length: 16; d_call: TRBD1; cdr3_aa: CASSPPGTGGSYEQYF; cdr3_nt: TGTGCCAGCAGCCCGCCCGGGACAGGGGGCTCCTACGAGCAGTACTTC
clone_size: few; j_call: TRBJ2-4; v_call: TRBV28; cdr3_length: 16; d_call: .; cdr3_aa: CASSLAGTQAKNIQYF; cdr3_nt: TGTGCCAGCAGTTTAGCCGGAACACAAGCCAAAAACATTCAGTACTTC
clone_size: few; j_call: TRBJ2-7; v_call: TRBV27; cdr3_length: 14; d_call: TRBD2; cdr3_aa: CASSPLGGGYEQYF; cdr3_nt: TGTGCCAGCAGTCCCTTGGGGGGGGGCTACGAGCAGTACTTC
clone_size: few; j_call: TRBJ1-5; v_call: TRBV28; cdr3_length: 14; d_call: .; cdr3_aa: CASSWEISNQPQHF; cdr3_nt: TGTGCCAGCAGTTGGGAGATTAGCAATCAGCCCCAGCATTTT
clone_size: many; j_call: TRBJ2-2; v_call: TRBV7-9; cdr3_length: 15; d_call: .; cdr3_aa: CASSLPQGNTGELFF; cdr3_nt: TGTGCCAGCAGCCTCCCACAGGGGAACACCGGGGAGCTGTTTTTT
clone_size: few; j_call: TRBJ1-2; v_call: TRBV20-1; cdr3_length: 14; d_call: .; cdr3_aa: CSASMGLKQDGYTF; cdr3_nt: TGCAGTGCTAGCATGGGGCTTAAACAGGATGGCTACACCTTC
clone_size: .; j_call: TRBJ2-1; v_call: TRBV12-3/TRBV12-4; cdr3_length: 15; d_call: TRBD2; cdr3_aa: CASTSRLAGVNEQFF; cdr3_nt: TGTGCCAGCACCTCCAGGCTAGCGGGAGTCAATGAGCAGTTCTTC
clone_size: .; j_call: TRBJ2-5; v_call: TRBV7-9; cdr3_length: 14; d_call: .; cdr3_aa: CASSLSGLLETQYF; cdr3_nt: TGTGCCAGCAGCTTATCTGGGCTGCTAGAGACCCAGTACTTC
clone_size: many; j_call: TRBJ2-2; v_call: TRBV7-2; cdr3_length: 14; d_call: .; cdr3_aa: CASSLPANTGELFF; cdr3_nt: TGTGCCAGCAGCTTGCCAGCCAACACCGGGGAGCTGTTTTTT
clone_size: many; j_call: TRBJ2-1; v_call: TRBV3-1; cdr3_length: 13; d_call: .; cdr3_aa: CASSYPGHNEQFF; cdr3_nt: TGTGCCAGCAGCTACCCGGGACACAATGAGCAGTTCTTC
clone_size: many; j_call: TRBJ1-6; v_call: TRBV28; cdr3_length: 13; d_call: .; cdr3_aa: CASRRGDNSPLHF; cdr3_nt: TGTGCCAGCAGGAGAGGGGACAATTCACCCCTCCACTTT
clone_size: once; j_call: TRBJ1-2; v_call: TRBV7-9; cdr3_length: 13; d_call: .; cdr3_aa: CASSLPTEYGYTF; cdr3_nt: TGTGCCAGCAGCCTCCCGACAGAGTATGGCTACACCTTC
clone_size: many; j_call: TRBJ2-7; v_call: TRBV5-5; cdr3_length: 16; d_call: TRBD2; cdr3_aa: CASSLVPSGRTYEQYF; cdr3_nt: TGTGCCAGCAGCTTGGTCCCCAGCGGGAGAACCTACGAGCAGTACTTC
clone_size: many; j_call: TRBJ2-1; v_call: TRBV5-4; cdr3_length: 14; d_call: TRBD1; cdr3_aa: CASSSQGAANEQFF; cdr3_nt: TGTGCCAGCAGCTCGCAGGGGGCAGCAAATGAGCAGTTCTTC
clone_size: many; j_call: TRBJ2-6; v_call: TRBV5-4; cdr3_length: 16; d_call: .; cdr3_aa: CASSQPRGTGANVLTF; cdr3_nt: TGTGCCAGCAGCCAACCTCGGGGGACTGGGGCCAACGTCCTGACTTTC
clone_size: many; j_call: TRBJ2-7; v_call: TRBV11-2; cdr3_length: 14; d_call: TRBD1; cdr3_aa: CASSLTGQGVVEYF; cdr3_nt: TGTGCCAGCAGCTTAACTGGACAGGGGGTTGTAGAGTACTTC
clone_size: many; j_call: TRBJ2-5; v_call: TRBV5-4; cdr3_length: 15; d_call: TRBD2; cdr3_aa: CASSFLLAGKETQYF; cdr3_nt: TGTGCCAGCAGCTTTCTGCTAGCGGGAAAGGAGACCCAGTACTTC
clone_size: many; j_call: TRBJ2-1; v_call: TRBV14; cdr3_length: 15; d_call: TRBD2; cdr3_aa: CASTRGLAGANEQFF; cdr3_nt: TGTGCCAGCACCCGGGGGCTAGCGGGGGCCAATGAGCAGTTCTTC
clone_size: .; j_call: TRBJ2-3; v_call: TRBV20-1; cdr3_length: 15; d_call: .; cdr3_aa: CSARSPLGDTDTQYF; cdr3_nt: TGCAGTGCTAGAAGCCCCCTGGGGGACACAGATACGCAGTATTTT
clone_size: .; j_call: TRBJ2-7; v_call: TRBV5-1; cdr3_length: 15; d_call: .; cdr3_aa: CASSLGPVSLYEQYF; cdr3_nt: TGCGCCAGCAGCTTGGGTCCAGTTAGTCTTTACGAGCAGTACTTC
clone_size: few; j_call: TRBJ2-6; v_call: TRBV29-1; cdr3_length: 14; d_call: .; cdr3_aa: CSVATGSGANVLTF; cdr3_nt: TGCAGCGTCGCGACCGGCTCTGGGGCCAACGTCCTGACTTTC
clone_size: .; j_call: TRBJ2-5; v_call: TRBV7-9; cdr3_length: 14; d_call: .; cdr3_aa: CASSPMTGKETQYF; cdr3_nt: TGTGCCAGCAGCCCTATGACAGGAAAAGAGACCCAGTACTTC
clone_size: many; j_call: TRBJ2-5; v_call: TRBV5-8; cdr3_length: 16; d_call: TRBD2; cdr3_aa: CASSPGLAGGRETQYF; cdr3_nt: TGTGCCAGCAGCCCTGGACTAGCGGGGGGGCGAGAGACCCAGTACTTC
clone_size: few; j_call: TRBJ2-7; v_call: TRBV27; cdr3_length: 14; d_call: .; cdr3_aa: CASREQQGFHEQYF; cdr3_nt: TGTGCCAGCAGGGAACAACAGGGATTTCACGAGCAGTACTTC
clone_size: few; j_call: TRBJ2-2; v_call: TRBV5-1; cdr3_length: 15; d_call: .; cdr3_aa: CASSLPGLKRGELFF; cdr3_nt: TGCGCCAGCAGCTTGCCGGGACTCAAGAGGGGGGAGCTGTTTTTT
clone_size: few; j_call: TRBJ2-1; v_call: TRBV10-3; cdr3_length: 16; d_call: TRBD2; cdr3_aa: CAISESNSGGYNEQFF; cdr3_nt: TGTGCCATCAGTGAGTCGAACAGCGGGGGATACAATGAGCAGTTCTTC
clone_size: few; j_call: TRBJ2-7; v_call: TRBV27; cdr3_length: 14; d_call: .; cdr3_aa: CASRAIENTYEQYF; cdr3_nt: TGTGCCAGCAGGGCTATTGAGAATACCTACGAGCAGTACTTC
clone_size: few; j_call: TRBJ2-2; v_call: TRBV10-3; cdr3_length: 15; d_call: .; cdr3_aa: CAISSGIRDTGELFF; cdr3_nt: TGTGCCATCAGTTCCGGGATCCGGGATACCGGGGAGCTGTTTTTT
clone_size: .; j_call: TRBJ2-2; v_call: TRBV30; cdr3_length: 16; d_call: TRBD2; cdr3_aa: CAWSASGRAGTGELFF; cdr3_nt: TGTGCCTGGAGTGCAAGCGGGAGGGCCGGAACCGGGGAGCTGTTTTTT
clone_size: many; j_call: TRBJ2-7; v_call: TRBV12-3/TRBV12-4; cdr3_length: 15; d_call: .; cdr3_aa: CASTLGGTSSYEQYF; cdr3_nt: TGTGCCAGCACTCTAGGGGGGACCAGCTCCTACGAGCAGTACTTC
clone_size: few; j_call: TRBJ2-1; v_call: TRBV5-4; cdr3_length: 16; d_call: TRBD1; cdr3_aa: CASSEDRGQLKNEQFF; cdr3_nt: TGTGCCAGCAGCGAGGACAGGGGGCAATTAAAAAATGAGCAGTTCTTC
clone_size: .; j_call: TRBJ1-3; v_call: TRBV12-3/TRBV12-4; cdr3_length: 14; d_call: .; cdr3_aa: CASSLGQTGNTIYF; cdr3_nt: TGTGCCAGCAGTTTAGGCCAGACTGGAAACACCATATATTTT
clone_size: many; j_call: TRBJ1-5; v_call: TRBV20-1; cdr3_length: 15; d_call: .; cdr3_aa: CSARSGALLNQPQHF; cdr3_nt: TGCAGTGCTAGATCCGGGGCCTTGCTCAATCAGCCCCAGCATTTT
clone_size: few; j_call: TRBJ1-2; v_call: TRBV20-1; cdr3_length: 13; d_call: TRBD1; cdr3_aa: CSARTPGTGRYTF; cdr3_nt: TGCAGTGCTAGGACCCCGGGGACAGGGCGCTACACCTTC
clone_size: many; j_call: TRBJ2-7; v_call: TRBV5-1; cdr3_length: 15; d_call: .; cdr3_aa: CASSSYQSTSYEQYF; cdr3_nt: TGCGCCAGCAGTTCCTACCAGAGCACCAGCTACGAGCAGTACTTC
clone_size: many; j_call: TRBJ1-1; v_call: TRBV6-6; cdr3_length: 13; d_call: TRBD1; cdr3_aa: CASRQGLNTEAFF; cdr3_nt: TGTGCCAGCAGACAGGGGTTGAACACTGAAGCTTTCTTT
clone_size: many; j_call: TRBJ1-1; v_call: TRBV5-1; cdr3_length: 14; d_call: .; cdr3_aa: CASSVGTKNTEAFF; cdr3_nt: TGCGCCAGCAGCGTCGGGACTAAGAACACTGAAGCTTTCTTT
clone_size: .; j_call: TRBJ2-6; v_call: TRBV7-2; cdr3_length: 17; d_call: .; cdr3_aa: CASSQQGIVAGANVLTF; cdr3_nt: TGTGCCAGCAGCCAACAGGGAATAGTGGCTGGGGCCAACGTCCTGACTTTC
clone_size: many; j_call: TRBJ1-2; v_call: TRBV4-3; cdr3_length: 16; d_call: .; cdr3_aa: CASSQDSMGENYGYTF; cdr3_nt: TGCGCCAGCAGCCAAGATAGTATGGGGGAGAACTATGGCTACACCTTC